The following is a T cell receptor (beta chain) sequence with its context. Its specificity is unknown. These data are taken from a study of Graves' ophthalmopathy and Graves' hyperthyroidism. TCR beta CDR3 amplification used RNA transcripts. HTBI-primed RT-PCR formed the first round, and a multiplex PCR formed the second. TCRdb reprocessed the multiplex PCR reads with MiXCR, giving one entry per CDR3 protein. The repertoire holds 660,000 or so distinct CDR3 sequences, with just over 40% as singletons. The CDR3 is made up of 13 amino acids. The germline CDR1 and CDR2 sequences are SQVTM and ANQGSEA. Findings and limits, study-wide: Separation of ophthalmopathy from stable hyperthyroidism was achieved by a 13-signature model, at about 91% sensitivity and about 81% specificity.

The genes are TRBV29-1 and TRBJ2-5, with a tentative D call TRBD2 (5 bases). The sequence derives from an adult man with Graves' ophthalmopathy. The sample comprised peripheral blood. CDR3 protein: CSYSASRGETQYF. The CDR3, as DNA: TGCAGTTACTCGGCCAGCCGCGGGGAGACCCAGTACTTC. The full variable domain, rest sourced from reference TRBV29-1 and TRBJ2-5, is SAVISQKPSRDICQRGTSLTIQCQVDSQVTMMFWYRQQPGQSLTLIATANQGSEATYESGFVIDKFPISRPNLTFSTLTVSNMSPEDSSIYLCSYSASRGETQYFGPGTRLLVL.